Listed here are 25 T cell receptor beta chains from one sample, sequenced in a study of cytomegalovirus exposure and HLA in healthy donors. In the PCR, 60 Vbeta and 13 Jbeta primers were used. The protocol was immunoSEQ multiplex PCR, while the TCRdb copy is restricted to in-frame clones and leaves out a portion. In the table there are around 110,000 clones, 79% of which are singletons. Sequenced input: PBMCs. The receptors were gathered from a man under 40 in good health and CMV-seropositive.

The chain has TRBV7-3 and TRBJ2-2; D is possibly TRBD1 (6 bases). CDR3 length: 16 amino acids. Germline V lookup: CDR1 SGHTA, CDR2 FQGTGA. V lost 1 base, J lost 5 bases, and 14 bases lay in between. CDR3 DNA: TGTGCCAGCAGCTTAATTGGGGGCAGTTCGACCGGGGAGCTGTTTTTT. This encodes CASSLIGGSSTGELFF.

The J gene is TRBJ1-5, the V gene TRBV29-1, with 8 bases fitting TRBD1. Germline CDR1 SQVTM, CDR2 ANQGSEA. This CDR3 region has 15 residues. V gave up 4 bases and J gave up 0 bases; unmatched junction bases: 5. Written as DNA, the CDR3 is TGCAGCGTTGGGGGACAGGTGGGTAGCAATCAGCCCCAGCATTTT. Amino acid sequence: CSVGGQVGSNQPQHF.

V is TRBV28 and J is TRBJ2-5; D is possibly TRBD2 (5 bases). The J call is doubtful: the DNA matches TRBJ2-7 better. The CDR3 extends over 13 amino acids. The germline CDR1 and CDR2 sequences are MDHEN and SYDVKM. As DNA, the CDR3 is TGTGCCAGCCGCATGGGGAGATTTTACGAGCAGTACTTC. Its protein product is CASRMGRFYEQYF.

This clone was seen a few times. The chain has TRBV14 and TRBJ1-1; D remains unclear. Trimming stripped 4 bases from V and 12 bases from J, with 15 bases between. The CDR3 runs to 12 residues. Germline CDR1 is SGHDN and CDR2 is FVKESK. The CDR3 DNA reads TGTGCCAGCAGCCCGGTGGGCGGGATAACTTTCTTT. Protein: CASSPVGGITFF.

The rearrangement links TRBV5-1 to TRBJ1-1, with TRBD1 matching 8 bases. V trimming: 5 bases; J trimming: 2 bases; junction bases outside the gene matches: 5. CDR1 SGHRS and CDR2 YFSETQ come from the germline V gene. This CDR3 region has 14 residues. The DNA for the CDR3 is TGCGCCAGCAGGACAGGGGCCATCAACACTGAAGCTTTCTTT. Translation: CASRTGAINTEAFF.

Details on this clone: A junction boundary mismatches the germline segment, possibly from a read error. The chain uses TRBV7-9 and TRBJ2-1; possibly TRBD2 for D (6 bases). In germline, CDR1 is SEHNR, CDR2 FQNEAQ (reference sequence). This CDR3 spans 16 amino acids. Here the CDR3 reads CSSSLPYGRLDNEQFF. The CDR3 DNA reads TGTTCCAGCAGCTTGCCCTACGGGAGATTAGACAATGAGCAGTTCTTC.

The V gene is TRBV19, the J gene TRBJ2-7; 7 bases match TRBD1. Unmatched junction bases numbered 5, after V lost 3 bases and J lost 0 bases. Per germline, CDR1 LNHDA and CDR2 SQIVND (reference sequence). The CDR3 length is 15 residues. This chain's CDR3 is CASSIYRGPSYEQYF. Written as DNA, the CDR3 is TGTGCCAGTAGTATTTACAGGGGCCCCTCCTACGAGCAGTACTTC.

The V call is TRBV10-3, the J call TRBJ1-5, with 11 bases matching TRBD1. CDR1 is ENHRY and CDR2 is SYGVKD in the germline V gene. V was clipped by 4 bases and J by 5 bases; unmatched bases: 1. This CDR3 has 14 residues. CDR3 in amino acids: CAISGDRGDQPQHF. The CDR3 DNA sequence: TGTGCCATCAGTGGGGACAGGGGGGATCAGCCCCAGCATTTT.

This chain joins TRBV6-1 and TRBJ1-1; TRBD1 matches 7 bases. The CDR3 consists of 11 residues. J was trimmed by 9 bases and V by 5 bases; bases with no gene match: 3. Germline CDR1 is MNHNS and CDR2 is SASEGT. In DNA, the CDR3 is TGTGCCAGCAGTTTGGACAGGCAAGCTTTCTTT. It is translated as CASSLDRQAFF.

This clone was counted a single time. The chain links TRBV6-1 to TRBJ1-1; D is perhaps TRBD1 (5 bases). Trimming stripped 4 bases from V and 4 bases from J, with 13 bases between. From germline, CDR1 is MNHNS and CDR2 SASEGT. This CDR3 contains 14 residues. The CDR3 DNA reads as TGTGCCAGCAGTGCACGATGGGGGGGCACTGAAGCTTTCTTT. This encodes CASSARWGGTEAFF.

This chain joins TRBV7-3 and TRBJ2-1; possibly TRBD2 for D (5 bases). Trimming cost V 4 bases and J 4 bases, with 20 bases left between them. The germline CDR1 and CDR2 sequences are SGHTA and FQGTGA. CDR3 size: 17 residues. The CDR3 DNA reads as TGTGCCAGCAGCTCCGGGGTTCCTCCTTTATTATACAATGAGCAGTTCTTC. Amino acids: CASSSGVPPLLYNEQFF.

The rearrangement joins TRBV5-1 to TRBJ1-1, with D possibly matching TRBD1 (5 bases). CDR1 is SGHRS and CDR2 is YFSETQ in the germline V gene. The CDR3 totals 15 residues. Between the trimmed V and J ends, which lost 0 bases and 1 base, there was a span of 10 bases. The CDR3 reads CASSLAFTGNTEAFF. The CDR3 coding sequence is TGCGCCAGCAGCTTGGCTTTTACAGGGAACACTGAAGCTTTCTTT.

V and J are TRBV5-4 and TRBJ2-1; 10 nucleotides line up with TRBD1. The V segment lost 3 bases and the J segment 8 bases; nucleotides outside the gene matches: 8. Germline V gives CDR1 SGHNT, CDR2 YYREEE (reference sequence). The CDR3 is 15 residues long. The CDR3 nucleotides read TGTGCCAGCAGCTCACCGGGACAGGGGTTGGATGAGCAGTTCTTC. Protein: CASSSPGQGLDEQFF.

This clone occurred once. This chain connects TRBV5-4 to TRBJ2-1; D perhaps matches TRBD2 (6 bases). CDR1 is SGHNT and CDR2 is YYREEE in the germline V gene (reference sequence). The CDR3 contains 13 residues. With 5 bases removed from V and 9 bases from J, the gap between germline ends came to 15 bases. CDR3 protein: CASSPGIGGEQFF. For the CDR3, the DNA is TGTGCCAGCAGTCCGGGGATCGGGGGTGAGCAGTTCTTC.

The genes are TRBV19 and TRBJ2-7; D unclear. Trimming shortened V by 5 bases and J by 1 base, and 15 bases separated the two germline ends. CDR3 length: 15 amino acids. Per germline, CDR1 LNHDA and CDR2 SQIVND (reference sequence). The CDR3 loop is CASSDTVFRSYEQYF. CDR3 sequence (DNA): TGTGCCAGTAGTGACACAGTTTTCCGTTCCTACGAGCAGTACTTC.

V gene TRBV6-1 combines with J gene TRBJ1-5, with D possibly TRBD1 on 6 matching bases. V was cut by 7 bases and J by 5 bases, with 18 bases left in between. The CDR3 covers 15 residues. CDR1 is MNHNS, CDR2 SASEGT, per germline. CDR3 DNA sequence: TGTGCCAGCACAGGGCGGGGGGGCCTGGATCAGCCCCAGCATTTT. As protein: CASTGRGGLDQPQHF.

DNA for the CDR3: TGCGCCAGCAGCTTGGGTCTAGCGGGAGGAGGCGATGAGCAGTTCTTC. Protein sequence: CASSLGLAGGGDEQFF. The V and J genes are TRBV5-1 and TRBJ2-1, with 11 bases identical to TRBD2. The germline V gene encodes CDR1 SGHRS and CDR2 YFSETQ. The V and J ends lost 0 bases and 8 bases, in that order; junction bases with no gene match: 7. The CDR3 loop spans 16 amino acids.

The sample holds a few counts of this clone. The CDR3 here is CASSATGEVNVLTF. In DNA form, the CDR3 reads TGTGCCAGCAGCGCAACAGGGGAAGTCAACGTCCTGACTTTC. This chain uses TRBV11-1 with TRBJ2-6, with 7 nucleotides matching TRBD1. V was clipped by 5 bases and J by 9 bases; unmatched bases: 7. Per the germline V gene, CDR1 is SGHAT and CDR2 is FQDESV (reference sequence). The CDR3 extends over 14 amino acids.

The chain couples TRBV25-1 to TRBJ2-5; TRBD2 might be the D (5 bases). The V end lost 4 bases, the J end lost 4 bases, and 10 bases lay between the germline ends. In germline, CDR1 is MGHDK, CDR2 SYGVNS. The CDR3 is made up of 13 amino acids. The CDR3 DNA follows: TGTGCCAGCAGTGTCGGGATGGGAGAGACCCAGTACTTC. It is translated as CASSVGMGETQYF.

V usage is TRBV28 and J usage is TRBJ2-5; 7 nucleotides match TRBD2. Germline CDR1 and CDR2: MDHEN and SYDVKM. Losses at the gene ends were 6 bases for V and 5 bases for J; bases not matched to a gene: 6. The CDR3 is 13 residues long. In DNA form, the CDR3 reads TGTGCCAGCAGCATGGGGGGGAGCGAGACCCAGTACTTC. Protein sequence: CASSMGGSETQYF.

This chain joins TRBV15 and TRBJ1-4; no clear D. The V gene's germline CDR1 is LNHNV and CDR2 YYDKDF (reference sequence). V was pared by 1 base and J by 3 bases, with 6 bases between. The CDR3 is 14 amino acids. The CDR3 region is CATSRGAANEKLFF. The DNA of the CDR3 is TGTGCCACCAGCAGAGGGGCAGCTAATGAAAAACTGTTTTTT.

Regarding this clone: Other nucleotide sequences in the sample specify the same CDR3. The rearrangement links TRBV11-3 to TRBJ2-2; D gene unclear. The length of the CDR3 is 14 residues. The V gene lost 2 bases and the J gene lost 0 bases, with 4 bases spanning the gap. CDR1 is SGHNT, CDR2 YENEEA, per germline. The CDR3 loop reads CASSLSTNTGELFF. The CDR3 DNA reads as TGTGCCAGCAGCTTATCTACGAACACCGGGGAGCTGTTTTTT.

The CDR3 loop is CASMPGTGQINEQFF. CDR3 DNA sequence: TGTGCCAGCATGCCCGGGACAGGGCAAATCAATGAGCAGTTCTTC. This sequence joins TRBV6-1 and TRBJ2-1, with 9 bases lining up with TRBD1. The V and J ends lost 7 bases and 6 bases, in that order; junction bases with no gene match: 10. CDR3 length: 15 amino acids. The germline V gene has CDR1 MNHNS and CDR2 SASEGT.

V is TRBV20-1 and J is TRBJ2-3; no reliable D call. Deletions cut 6 bases from V and 2 bases from J, with 6 bases between. The CDR3 has 11 amino acids. Germline V gene sequence: CDR1 DFQATT, CDR2 SNEGSKA (reference sequence). CDR3 sequence: CSAHSTDTQYF. Written as DNA, the CDR3 is TGCAGTGCCCACTCCACAGATACGCAGTATTTT.

The chain employs TRBV2 and TRBJ1-1; 9 bases map to TRBD1. This CDR3 contains 13 residues. CDR1 is SNHLY, CDR2 FYNNEI, per germline. V shed 8 bases and J 4 bases; nucleotides not matched to a gene: 5. The CDR3 spells CASYLDRGTEAFF. The CDR3 nucleotides read TGTGCCAGCTACTTGGACAGGGGCACTGAAGCTTTCTTT.